A selection of T cell receptor beta chains follows, all from one sample in a study of blood T cells in healthy people across ages. A single record per CDR3 protein comes from TCRdb applying MiXCR to the 5' RACE reads. The repertoire has fewer than 800,000 distinct CDR3 sequences, about 34% of them found once; the top ten carry 15%. Sequenced sample: blood. The receptors were gathered from a woman older than 75 in good health. The CDR3 runs from the conserved cysteine through the conserved F or W. The D gene is left open where the match is weak. Rows may omit the clone size; those that give it use once, few, many or a size class.

J,V,D,size,CDR3,DNA
TRBJ2-5,TRBV6-7,TRBD2,NA,CASPSRRGRRQETQYF,TGTGCCAGCCCCTCGCGGCGGGGGAGGAGACAAGAGACCCAGTACTTC
TRBJ1-4,TRBV3-1,NA,many,CASSQREKLFF,TGTGCCAGCAGCCAACGTGAAAAACTGTTTTTT
TRBJ1-1,TRBV7-2,TRBD1,NA,CASIPAGGGAFF,TGTGCCAGCATCCCGGCAGGGGGTGGGGCTTTCTTT
TRBJ2-1,TRBV15,TRBD2,many,CATSRDPLAGGQEQFF,TGTGCCACCAGCAGAGATCCCCTAGCGGGGGGTCAGGAGCAGTTCTTC
TRBJ2-1,TRBV12-3/TRBV12-4,TRBD1,few,CASRITGTGGTEQFF,TGTGCCAGCAGGATTACCGGGACAGGGGGCACTGAGCAGTTCTTC
TRBJ2-7,TRBV7-2,TRBD2,many,CASSQGKVIAGASPYEQYF,TGTGCCAGCAGCCAAGGGAAGGTTATAGCGGGGGCCTCCCCCTACGAGCAGTACTTC
TRBJ2-1,TRBV20-1,TRBD2,many,CSAPKPGGSSYNEQFF,TGCAGTGCTCCTAAACCGGGGGGGAGCTCCTACAATGAGCAGTTCTTC
TRBJ1-5,TRBV5-1,TRBD1,many,CASSFGQGLNQPQHF,TGCGCCAGCAGCTTTGGACAGGGGCTGAATCAGCCCCAGCATTTT
TRBJ1-2,TRBV7-2,TRBD1,many,CASSTTGGEGYGYTF,TGTGCCAGCAGCACGACAGGGGGAGAAGGTTATGGCTACACCTTC
TRBJ1-2,TRBV14,TRBD1,many,CASSQALDRSYGYTF,TGTGCCAGCAGCCAAGCCCTGGACAGGAGCTATGGCTACACCTTC
TRBJ2-7,TRBV20-1,NA,many,CSARGARYEQYF,TGCAGTGCTAGAGGGGCGAGGTACGAGCAGTACTTC
TRBJ1-4,TRBV5-1,NA,NA,CASSTSGRITNEKLFF,TGCGCCAGCAGCACCTCGGGGCGCATAACTAATGAAAAACTGTTTTTT
TRBJ2-1,TRBV24-1,TRBD2,many,CATSDGGPGLLNEQFF,TGTGCCACCAGTGACGGAGGGCCGGGACTACTCAATGAGCAGTTCTTC
TRBJ2-6,TRBV6-1,TRBD1,many,CASSDRVAGANVLTF,TGTGCCAGCAGCGACAGGGTTGCTGGGGCCAACGTCCTGACTTTC
TRBJ2-7,TRBV6-6,TRBD1,many,CASSYSQGQSYEQYF,TGTGCCAGCAGTTACTCTCAGGGACAGTCCTACGAGCAGTACTTC
TRBJ1-5,TRBV7-2,NA,few,CASSLVGGASNQPQHF,TGTGCCAGCAGCTTAGTAGGGGGGGCGAGCAATCAGCCCCAGCATTTT
TRBJ2-5,TRBV24-1,NA,few,CATSATTTGNQETQYF,TGTGCCACCAGTGCCACAACAACAGGGAATCAAGAGACCCAGTACTTC
TRBJ1-3,TRBV20-1,TRBD1,NA,CSASPGGTGNTIYF,TGCAGTGCTAGCCCAGGGGGCACTGGAAACACCATATATTTT
TRBJ1-3,TRBV6-1,NA,NA,CASSVFGDSGNTIYF,TGTGCCAGCAGCGTCTTCGGGGACTCTGGAAACACCATATATTTT
TRBJ2-1,TRBV7-2,NA,many,CASSLGTPISEQFF,TGTGCCAGCAGCTTAGGGACCCCTATCAGTGAGCAGTTCTTC
TRBJ2-7,TRBV20-1,NA,many,CSARGPGRQYF,TGCAGTGCTAGAGGACCGGGGCGGCAGTACTTC
TRBJ2-3,TRBV4-1,TRBD1,many,CASSQEGQGVGDTQYF,TGCGCCAGCAGCCAAGAAGGACAGGGGGTAGGGGATACGCAGTATTTT
TRBJ2-1,TRBV5-6,TRBD2,NA,CASTDGTSEQFF,TGTGCCAGCACTGATGGGACTAGCGAACAGTTCTTC
TRBJ1-6,TRBV28,TRBD1,NA,CASSRTGKESPLHF,TGTGCCAGCAGCAGGACAGGGAAGGAATCACCCCTCCACTTT
TRBJ1-1,TRBV4-3,TRBD1,many,CASSLALGQHTEAFF,TGCGCCAGCAGCCTCGCTCTGGGACAGCACACTGAAGCTTTCTTT
TRBJ2-7,TRBV10-3,NA,many,CAISDPGLQYF,TGTGCCATCAGTGACCCAGGACTGCAGTACTTC
TRBJ2-1,TRBV7-9,NA,NA,CASSPRTKQFF,TGTGCCAGCAGCCCCCGGACCAAGCAGTTCTTC
TRBJ2-7,TRBV25-1,NA,once,CASSERNRNEQYF,TGCGCCAGCAGTGAACGGAATCGGAACGAGCAGTACTTC
TRBJ2-6,TRBV28,NA,many,CASSLGRNSGANVLTF,TGTGCCAGCAGTTTAGGCCGGAACTCTGGGGCCAACGTCCTGACTTTC
TRBJ2-3,TRBV20-1,TRBD2,NA,CSALADTDTQYF,TGCAGTGCTCTAGCGGACACAGATACGCAGTATTTT
TRBJ1-5,TRBV7-2,NA,NA,CASSPAGNQPQHF,TGTGCCAGCAGTCCGGCAGGCAATCAGCCCCAGCATTTT
TRBJ1-2,TRBV20-1,TRBD1,NA,CSAIIGQGYGHTF,TGCAGTGCTATCATCGGACAGGGCTATGGCCACACCTTC
TRBJ2-5,TRBV7-2,NA,many,CASSSGRYETQYF,TGTGCCAGCAGTTCGGGGCGCTACGAGACCCAGTACTTC
TRBJ2-7,TRBV6-1,TRBD1,many,CASSSGQVGYEQYF,TGTGCCAGCAGTTCGGGACAGGTCGGCTACGAGCAGTACTTC
TRBJ2-7,TRBV20-1,NA,many,CSARASGSYEQYF,TGCAGTGCTAGAGCCTCAGGTTCCTACGAGCAGTACTTC
TRBJ2-3,TRBV2,NA,many,CASKTEDTQYF,TGTGCCAGTAAGACAGAAGATACGCAGTATTTT
TRBJ2-5,TRBV20-1,TRBD2,NA,CSARDPRDYPGETQYF,TGCAGTGCTAGAGATCCCCGGGACTACCCCGGGGAGACCCAGTACTTC
TRBJ1-2,TRBV7-9,NA,few,CASSRRLEGGNYGYTF,TGTGCCAGCAGCCGCCGATTGGAGGGCGGAAACTATGGCTACACCTTC
TRBJ2-1,TRBV2,NA,few,CASLYSLEQFF,TGTGCCAGCTTATACTCGTTGGAGCAGTTCTTC
TRBJ2-5,TRBV7-9,NA,many,CASSLGGGRPHQETQYF,TGTGCCAGCAGCTTAGGTGGGGGTCGACCCCACCAAGAGACCCAGTACTTC
TRBJ2-7,TRBV20-1,NA,many,CSARETRIEEQYF,TGCAGTGCTAGAGAAACACGGATAGAGGAGCAGTACTTC
TRBJ1-2,TRBV28,NA,many,CASISEGAYGYTF,TGTGCCAGCATTTCAGAAGGCGCCTATGGCTACACCTTC
TRBJ1-6,TRBV4-1,NA,once,CASSQGYSYNSPLHF,TGCGCCAGCAGCCAAGGCTACTCCTATAATTCACCCCTCCACTTT
TRBJ1-2,TRBV19,TRBD1,NA,CASTNPGQGVGGYTF,TGTGCCAGTACCAACCCGGGACAGGGGGTAGGAGGCTACACCTTC
TRBJ1-1,TRBV6-5,TRBD1,NA,CASNRDRVNTEAFF,TGTGCCAGCAACCGAGACAGGGTGAACACTGAAGCTTTCTTT
TRBJ2-6,TRBV9,NA,NA,CASSVEGQGNVLTF,TGTGCCAGCAGCGTAGAGGGGCAGGGCAACGTCCTGACTTTC
TRBJ2-1,TRBV9,TRBD1,few,CASSERQGQYSDEQFF,TGTGCCAGCAGCGAAAGACAGGGCCAGTATAGTGATGAGCAGTTCTTC
TRBJ2-1,TRBV7-3,TRBD1,NA,CASSLTPQGVPSNEQFF,TGTGCCAGCAGCTTAACCCCTCAGGGGGTTCCCAGCAATGAGCAGTTCTTC
TRBJ2-1,TRBV20-1,NA,NA,CSASGGDGYNEQFF,TGCAGTGCTAGCGGAGGGGATGGGTACAATGAGCAGTTCTTC
TRBJ2-1,TRBV20-1,TRBD2,many,CSAVAGVLNEQFF,TGCAGTGCCGTAGCGGGGGTCCTCAATGAGCAGTTCTTC
TRBJ2-7,TRBV7-6,TRBD1,NA,CASSFRDRGAEQYF,TGTGCCAGCAGTTTCCGGGACAGGGGGGCCGAGCAGTACTTC
TRBJ2-1,TRBV28,TRBD2,few,CASSPSGGRYNEQFF,TGTGCCAGCAGCCCTAGCGGGGGCCGGTACAATGAGCAGTTCTTC
TRBJ1-6,TRBV27,TRBD1,NA,CASKQQGAINSPLHF,TGTGCCAGCAAACAACAGGGGGCCATTAATTCACCCCTCCACTTT
TRBJ2-6,TRBV2,NA,few,CASSHAVSTGSKLSGANVLTF,TGTGCCAGCAGCCACGCTGTCTCTACGGGGTCTAAACTCTCTGGGGCCAACGTCCTGACTTTC
TRBJ1-3,TRBV28,NA,NA,CASTGGLGNTIYF,TGTGCCAGCACCGGGGGGCTTGGAAACACCATATATTTT
TRBJ1-1,TRBV10-3,TRBD1,many,CAINGVQGASGAFF,TGTGCCATCAATGGTGTTCAGGGGGCTAGTGGAGCTTTCTTT
TRBJ1-2,TRBV20-1,NA,many,CSARDPPRYGYTF,TGCAGTGCTCGGGACCCACCCCGCTATGGCTACACCTTC